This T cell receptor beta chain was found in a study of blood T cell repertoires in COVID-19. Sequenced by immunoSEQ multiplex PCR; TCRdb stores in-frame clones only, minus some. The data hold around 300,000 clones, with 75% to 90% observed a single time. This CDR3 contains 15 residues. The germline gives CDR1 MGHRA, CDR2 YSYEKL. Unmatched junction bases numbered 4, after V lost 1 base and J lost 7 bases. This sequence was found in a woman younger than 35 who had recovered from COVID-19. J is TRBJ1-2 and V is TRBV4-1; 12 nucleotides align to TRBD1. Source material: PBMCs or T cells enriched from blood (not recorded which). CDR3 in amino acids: CASSQGGTGGGGYTF. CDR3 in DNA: TGCGCCAGCAGCCAAGGGGGGACAGGGGGCGGTGGCTACACCTTC.